Shown below are 28 T cell receptor beta chains from a single sample sequenced in a study of blood T cell repertoires in COVID-19. Method: immunoSEQ multiplex PCR; TCRdb's copy keeps in-frame clones and lacks some. The sample records about 310,000 clones, around 90% being singletons. The sequenced material came from peripheral blood. Receptors were obtained from a man over 45 with active or convalescent COVID-19.

A word on this clone: Additional DNA sequences in this sample encode the identical CDR3. The chain employs TRBV19 and TRBJ1-5; 7 bases are a match to TRBD1. The CDR3 sequence is 14 residues long. V was pared by 5 bases and J by 2 bases, with 3 bases of the junction left unmatched. Germline V gene data show CDR1 as LNHDA and CDR2 as SQIVND (reference sequence). The CDR3 reads CASSGTGGNQPQHF. CDR3 DNA sequence: TGTGCCAGTAGTGGCACAGGGGGCAATCAGCCCCAGCATTTT.

This sequence joins TRBV25-1 and TRBJ1-6; D possibly corresponds to TRBD1 (6 bases). Trimming shortened V by 0 bases and J by 7 bases, and 10 bases separated the two germline ends. Germline lookup yields CDR1 MGHDK and CDR2 SYGVNS. CDR3 length: 15 residues. This CDR3 is CASSEYGQGNSPLHF. The CDR3, as DNA: TGTGCCAGCAGTGAATACGGCCAGGGGAATTCACCCCTCCACTTT.

The gene calls are TRBV7-9 and TRBJ2-6; possible D gene TRBD2, 5 bases. The germline V gene encodes CDR1 SEHNR and CDR2 FQNEAQ (reference sequence). The CDR3 loop spans 16 amino acids. V lost 3 bases and J lost 2, with 11 bases in between. DNA of the CDR3: TGTGCCAGCAGCTTCGGGGTCGCGGCTGGGGCCAACGTCCTGACTTTC. This codes for CASSFGVAAGANVLTF.

The CDR3 DNA is TGTGCCAGCTCGTCCGGGACAGGGGGGTACAATGAGCAGTTCTTC. Translation gives CASSSGTGGYNEQFF. The V and J genes are TRBV18 and TRBJ2-1; 11 bases match TRBD1. Germline V CDR1 and CDR2: KGHSH, LQKENI. J gave up 4 bases and V 6 bases, and 5 bases lay outside the gene matches. CDR3 size: 15 residues.

The chain couples TRBV14 to TRBJ2-7, with D possibly being TRBD1 (6 bases). V dropped 1 base and J dropped 10 bases, with 17 bases sitting between them. Per the germline V gene, CDR1 is SGHDN and CDR2 is FVKESK. The CDR3 has 14 amino acids. CDR3 DNA: TGTGCCAGCAGCCAAGGTCAGGGGACCTCCGGACAGTACTTC. Translating gives CASSQGQGTSGQYF.

A note on this clone: The sample has other DNA sequences that encode this CDR3 too. The chain couples TRBV7-2 to TRBJ2-5; D remains ambiguous. The V and J ends lost 1 base and 1 base respectively, with 7 bases between them. The CDR3 runs to 14 residues. Germline lookup yields CDR1 SGHTA and CDR2 FQGNSA. CDR3 DNA sequence: TGTGCCAGCAGCTTAGGAAGAGCCCAAGAGACCCAGTACTTC. Residues: CASSLGRAQETQYF.

This chain links TRBV30 with TRBJ2-7, with 7 bases identical to TRBD1. The V gene's germline CDR1 is GTSNPN and CDR2 SVGIG (reference sequence). V was clipped by 4 bases and J by 0 bases; unmatched bases: 9. The CDR3 extends over 15 amino acids. For the CDR3, the DNA is TGTGCCTGGACGCGAAAACAGGGGAGCTCCTACGAGCAGTACTTC. Its protein is CAWTRKQGSSYEQYF. Full variable domain (rest looked up from reference TRBV30 and TRBJ2-7): SQTIHQWPATLVQPVGSPLSLECTVEGTSNPNLYWYRQAAGRGLQLLFYSVGIGQISSEVPQNLSASRPQDRQFILSSKKLLLSDSGFYLCAWTRKQGSSYEQYFGPGTRLTVT.

The V call is TRBV2, the J call TRBJ1-4, with TRBD1 matching over 8 bases. J lost 7 bases, V lost 2 bases, and 6 bases had no gene match. There are 15 residues in the CDR3. The V gene's germline CDR1 is SNHLY and CDR2 FYNNEI. CDR3 DNA: TGTGCCAGCAGTGAATGGGGCAGGGGGCGTGAAAAACTGTTTTTT. Its protein product is CASSEWGRGREKLFF.

V and J are TRBV6-5 and TRBJ1-2; D remains ambiguous. Germline V CDR1 and CDR2: MNHEY, SVGAGI. With 7 bases removed from V and 4 bases from J, the gap between germline ends came to 10 bases. The CDR3 length is 12 residues. CDR3 sequence (DNA): TGTGCCAGCAAGAGGGCAGGCTATGGCTACACCTTC. Translation gives CASKRAGYGYTF.

V is TRBV30 and J is TRBJ1-2; 7 bases match TRBD1. Looked up from germline, CDR1 is GTSNPN and CDR2 is SVGIG (reference sequence). The ends lost 4 bases at V and 3 bases at J; junction bases unmatched: 5. The CDR3 runs to 13 residues. Written as DNA, the CDR3 is TGTGCCTGGATCAGGGGGGCGCACTATGGCTACACCTTC. Translation gives CAWIRGAHYGYTF.

The chain joins TRBV6-5 to TRBJ2-7; 10 bases map to TRBD2. V gave up 5 bases and J gave up 4 bases; unmatched junction bases: 2. Germline V lookup: CDR1 MNHEY, CDR2 SVGAGI. The CDR3 runs to 13 residues. The CDR3 protein is CASSLLAGYEQYF. In DNA, the CDR3 is TGTGCCAGCAGTCTACTAGCGGGATACGAGCAGTACTTC.

The V and J genes are TRBV7-9 and TRBJ1-1; D is ambiguous. Between the trimmed V and J ends, which lost 3 bases and 0 bases, there was a span of 8 bases. The CDR3 totals 14 residues. The V gene's germline CDR1 is SEHNR and CDR2 FQNEAQ (reference sequence). In DNA, the CDR3 is TGTGCCAGCAGCTTGAGTCGTATGAACACTGAAGCTTTCTTT. Amino acids: CASSLSRMNTEAFF. The full variable domain, with the rest looked up from reference TRBV7-9 and TRBJ1-1, is DTGVSQNPRHKITKRGQNVTFRCDPISEHNRLYWYRQTLGQGPEFLTYFQNEAQLEKSRLLSDRFSAERPKGSFSTLEIQRTEQGDSAMYLCASSLSRMNTEAFFGQGTRLTVV.

This chain uses TRBV9 with TRBJ2-2, with 7 nucleotides matching TRBD2. Per the germline V gene, CDR1 is SGDLS and CDR2 is YYNGEE. The CDR3 is 15 amino acids. The V and J ends lost 6 bases and 4 bases, in that order; junction bases with no gene match: 9. This CDR3 is CASTRLAQGTGELFF. The CDR3 DNA reads as TGTGCCAGCACGAGACTAGCCCAAGGCACCGGGGAGCTGTTTTTT. The variable domain in full, with the rest retrieved from reference TRBV9 and TRBJ2-2, is DSGVTQTPKHLITATGQRVTLRCSPRSGDLSVYWYQQSLDQGLQFLIQYYNGEERAKGNILERFSAQQFPDLHSELNLSSLELGDSALYFCASTRLAQGTGELFFGEGSRLTVL.

The V and J genes are TRBV6-5 and TRBJ1-1, with D uncertain. Germline V gene lookup returns CDR1 MNHEY and CDR2 SVGAGI. The CDR3 extends over 14 amino acids. Trimming removed 2 bases from V and 3 bases from J, with 10 bases in between. DNA of the CDR3: TGTGCCAGCAGTTACGGAGGCCCGGACACTGAAGCTTTCTTT. Protein product: CASSYGGPDTEAFF.

The chain couples TRBV19 to TRBJ1-5; 9 bases are a match to TRBD1. The V gene's germline CDR1 is LNHDA and CDR2 SQIVND (reference sequence). The CDR3 runs to 13 residues. The V segment lost 5 bases and the J segment 5 bases; nucleotides outside the gene matches: 1. The chain's CDR3 is CASSRDRDQPQHF. In nucleotides, the CDR3 is TGTGCCAGTAGTCGGGACAGGGATCAGCCCCAGCATTTT.

The chain combines TRBV27 with TRBJ1-1, with D possibly TRBD1 on 6 matching bases. Germline V gene sequence: CDR1 MNHEY, CDR2 SMNVEV (reference sequence). This CDR3 comprises 13 residues. V lost 3 bases and J lost 4, with 9 bases in between. CDR3 loop: CASSFQGITEAFF. CDR3 nucleotide sequence: TGTGCCAGCAGTTTTCAGGGGATCACTGAAGCTTTCTTT.

The chain has TRBV10-3 and TRBJ1-1, with D unclear. CDR3 size: 15 residues. Looked up from germline, CDR1 is ENHRY and CDR2 is SYGVKD. With 6 bases removed from V and 5 bases from J, the gap between germline ends came to 19 bases. CDR3 sequence (DNA): TGTGCCATCAGGGCCACTCTTGCGGGGAAAACTGAAGCTTTCTTT. It specifies CAIRATLAGKTEAFF.

The J gene is TRBJ2-5, the V gene TRBV10-2, with TRBD1 matching over 10 bases. The V gene's germline CDR1 is WSHSY and CDR2 SAAADI. J was trimmed by 5 bases and V by 8 bases; bases with no gene match: 8. This CDR3 comprises 14 residues. This CDR3 is CASSRTGGSETQYF. CDR3 sequence (DNA): TGCGCCAGCTCCCGGACAGGGGGATCGGAGACCCAGTACTTC.

The chain joins TRBV4-2 to TRBJ1-5, with 12 bases that match TRBD1. With V trimmed by 2 bases and J by 1 base, 9 bases remained unmatched. Germline loops: CDR1 LGHNA, CDR2 YNFKEQ. The CDR3 is 19 amino acids. CDR3: CASSQLQGQGARSNQPQHF. CDR3 sequence (DNA): TGTGCCAGCAGCCAACTCCAGGGACAGGGGGCGCGAAGCAATCAGCCCCAGCATTTT.

The rearrangement links TRBV28 to TRBJ1-2; 7 bases match TRBD1. Germline V gene lookup returns CDR1 MDHEN and CDR2 SYDVKM. The CDR3 sequence is 15 residues long. The J segment lost 3 bases and the V segment lost 3 bases, leaving 7 bases of the junction unmatched. The CDR3, as DNA: TGTGCCAGCAGTTTCGGACAGGCCGGGCACTATGGCTACACCTTC. This gives the protein CASSFGQAGHYGYTF.

This clone appeared a few times. The chain joins TRBV4-2 to TRBJ1-4; D not resolved. Trimming removed 0 bases at V and 5 bases at J, with 10 bases between. The CDR3 is made up of 15 amino acids. In germline, CDR1 is LGHNA, CDR2 YNFKEQ. In DNA, the CDR3 is TGTGCCAGCAGCCAAGATCGGGGTAAAAATGAAAAACTGTTTTTT. Its protein product is CASSQDRGKNEKLFF.

V and J are TRBV6-2 or TRBV6-3 and TRBJ1-2, with D perhaps matching TRBD1 (5 bases). From germline, CDR1 is MNHEY and CDR2 SVGEGT. The germline V and J ends were trimmed by 4 bases and 4 bases, with 22 bases remaining between them. There are 17 residues in the CDR3. The CDR3 sequence: CASSSGGKGIGFYGYTF. DNA of the CDR3: TGTGCCAGCAGTTCCGGGGGAAAAGGGATAGGCTTCTATGGCTACACCTTC.

The rearrangement joins TRBV5-6 to TRBJ1-6; the match to TRBD1 covers 9 bases. After removal of 6 bases from V and 5 bases from J, the junction contained 12 bases not matched to a gene. Germline CDR1 is SGHDT and CDR2 is YYEEEE. The CDR3 extends over 17 amino acids. The CDR3 nucleotides are TGTGCCAGCATCCGACAGGGGGGCGGAATCAATAATTCACCCCTCCACTTT. Translating gives CASIRQGGGINNSPLHF.

This clone has a handful of counts. The chain employs TRBV3-1 (or the pseudogene TRBV3-2) and TRBJ1-2; D is unclear. Germline V gene sequence: CDR1 LGHDT, CDR2 YNNKEL (reference sequence). Trimming cost V 1 base and J 8 bases, with 8 bases left between them. The CDR3 runs to 12 residues. The CDR3, as DNA: TGTGCCAGCAGCCAAGTGCCTGCGGGCTACACCTTC. It encodes CASSQVPAGYTF.

As DNA, the CDR3 is TGTGCCAGCAGCCCTCGAGCGGCTAAAAGCACAGATACGCAGTATTTT. It encodes CASSPRAAKSTDTQYF. The chain employs TRBV7-3 and TRBJ2-3, with D perhaps TRBD2 (5 bases). Germline CDR1 and CDR2: SGHTA and FQGTGA. Trimming took 5 bases from V and 0 from J, leaving 15 bases between them. CDR3 length equals 16 residues.

V and J are TRBV20-1 and TRBJ2-5; no clear D. This CDR3 region has 11 residues. Trimming left V 6 bases short and J 5 bases short, with 10 bases between. The V gene's germline CDR1 is DFQATT and CDR2 SNEGSKA (reference sequence). This chain's CDR3 is CSAHSRETQYF. In DNA form, the CDR3 reads TGCAGTGCACATTCCAGGGAGACCCAGTACTTC.

V and J are TRBV5-5 and TRBJ1-3, with TRBD1 identical over 8 bases. The CDR3 is 15 residues long. Germline V gene data show CDR1 as SGHKS and CDR2 as YYEKEE (reference sequence). V shed 4 bases, J shed 5 bases, and the junction held 8 bases outside the gene matches. The CDR3 here is CASSADRAPRNTIYF. CDR3 in DNA: TGTGCCAGCAGCGCGGACAGGGCGCCGAGAAACACCATATATTTT. The full variable domain, rest sourced from reference TRBV5-5 and TRBJ1-3, is DAGVTQSPTHLIKTRGQQVTLRCSPISGHKSVSWYQQVLGQGPQFIFQYYEKEERGRGNFPDRFSARQFPNYSSELNVNALLLGDSALYLCASSADRAPRNTIYFGEGSWLTVV.

The chain uses TRBV10-3 and TRBJ2-7, with TRBD1 matching over 9 bases. This CDR3 spans 14 amino acids. J was trimmed by 4 bases and V by 6 bases; bases with no gene match: 7. Germline CDR1 and CDR2: ENHRY and SYGVKD. The DNA of the CDR3 is TGTGCCATCAGAACCGGGACAGGGAGTTACGAGCAGTACTTC. Its protein is CAIRTGTGSYEQYF.